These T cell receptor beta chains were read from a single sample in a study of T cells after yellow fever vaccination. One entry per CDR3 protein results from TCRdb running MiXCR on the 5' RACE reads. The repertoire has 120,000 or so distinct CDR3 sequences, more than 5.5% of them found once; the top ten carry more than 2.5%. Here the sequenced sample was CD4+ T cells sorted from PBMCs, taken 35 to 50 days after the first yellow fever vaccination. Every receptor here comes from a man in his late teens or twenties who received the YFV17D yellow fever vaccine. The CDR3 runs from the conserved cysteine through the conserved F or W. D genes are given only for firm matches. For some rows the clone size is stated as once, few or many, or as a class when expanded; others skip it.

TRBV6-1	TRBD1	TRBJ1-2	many	TGTGCCAGCAGGGGGACAGGCGCCCCAAGCTACACCTTC	CASRGTGAPSYTF
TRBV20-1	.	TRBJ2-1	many	TGCAGTGCTAGAGATTTGGGGGCACCCCACTACAATGAGCAGTTCTTC	CSARDLGAPHYNEQFF
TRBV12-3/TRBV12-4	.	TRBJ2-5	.	TGTGCCAGCAGCCCACGTAGGGGAGAGACCCAGTACTTC	CASSPRRGETQYF
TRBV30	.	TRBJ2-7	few	TGTGCCTGGAGTGGGACCGGGACGCGGACCTACGAGCAGTACTTC	CAWSGTGTRTYEQYF
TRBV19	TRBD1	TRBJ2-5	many	TGTGCCAGTAGACCCCAAGGGGGCGTCGAGACCCAGTACTTC	CASRPQGGVETQYF
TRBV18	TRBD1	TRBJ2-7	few	TGTGCCAGCTCACCTCGGACAGGGGTAACCTACGAGCAGTACTTC	CASSPRTGVTYEQYF
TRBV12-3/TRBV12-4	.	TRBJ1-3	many	TGTGCCAGCAGATCTAGGTCTGGAAACACCATATATTTT	CASRSRSGNTIYF
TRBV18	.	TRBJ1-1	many	TGTGCCAGCTCACAAGTTGCGGGGCCGGGCACTGAAGCTTTCTTT	CASSQVAGPGTEAFF
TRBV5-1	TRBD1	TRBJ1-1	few	TGCGCCAGCAGACGTGGGACAGGGACGGGCAATGAAGCTTTCTTT	CASRRGTGTGNEAFF
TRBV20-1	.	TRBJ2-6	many	TGCAGTGCTAGAGGGGCCAACGTCCTGACTTTC	CSARGANVLTF
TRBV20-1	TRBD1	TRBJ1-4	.	TGCAGTGCTAGAGCCCCGGGACAGGGGAAAAGAGCTAATGAAAAACTGTTTTTT	CSARAPGQGKRANEKLFF
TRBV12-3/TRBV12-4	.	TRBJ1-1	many	TGTGCCAGCAGATCGGGGCAAATGAACACTGAAGCTTTCTTT	CASRSGQMNTEAFF
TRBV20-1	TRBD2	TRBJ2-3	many	TGCAGTGCCGACTACGGGGGGGCCGCAGCAGATACGCAGTATTTT	CSADYGGAAADTQYF
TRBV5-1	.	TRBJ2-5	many	TGCGCCAGCAGCTTGGATCTCCCTCAAGAGACCCAGTACTTC	CASSLDLPQETQYF
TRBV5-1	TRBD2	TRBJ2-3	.	TGCGCCAGCAGCCGTTCTAGCGGGGGGGTATCTAGCACAGATACGCAGTATTTT	CASSRSSGGVSSTDTQYF
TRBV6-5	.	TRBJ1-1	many	TGTGCCAGCAGTTACTCGATATCGGGGAAACAAAACCCACCCGGCGAAGCTTTCTTT	CASSYSISGKQNPPGEAFF
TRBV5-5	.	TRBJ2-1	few	TGTGCCAGCAGCTTCAAGCCAGCTGAGCAGTTCTTC	CASSFKPAEQFF
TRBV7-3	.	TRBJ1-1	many	TGTGCCAGCAGCTTATTCGGGTACACTGAAGCTTTCTTT	CASSLFGYTEAFF
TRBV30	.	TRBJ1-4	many	TGTGCCTGGAGTGAGGCAACTAATGAAAAACTGTTTTTT	CAWSEATNEKLFF
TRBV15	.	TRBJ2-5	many	TGTGCCACCAGCAGAGGCGGAGGAGGGGGCTATGAGACCCAGTACTTC	CATSRGGGGGYETQYF
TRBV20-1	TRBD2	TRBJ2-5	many	TGCAGTGGTGTCGCCGGGGGGTACCAAGAGACCCAGTACTTC	CSGVAGGYQETQYF
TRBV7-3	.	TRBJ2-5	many	TGTGCCAGCAGCTTAACTAGCACTGCGACCCAGTACTTC	CASSLTSTATQYF
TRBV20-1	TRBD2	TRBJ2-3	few	TGCAGTGCCCCGAAGAAGAGCGGGGACGGAGATACGCAGTATTTT	CSAPKKSGDGDTQYF
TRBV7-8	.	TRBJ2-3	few	TGTGCCAGCAGCTTAGTCGGTCGTGCACAGGGAGATACGCAGTATTTT	CASSLVGRAQGDTQYF
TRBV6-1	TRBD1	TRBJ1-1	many	TGTGCCAGCGGTGTAGGGGGCAATTTCGGAACTGAAGCTTTCTTT	CASGVGGNFGTEAFF
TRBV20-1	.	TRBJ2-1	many	TGCAGTGCTAGCACCCCGGGGAGCGGTAATTACAATGAGCAGTTCTTC	CSASTPGSGNYNEQFF
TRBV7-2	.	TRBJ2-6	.	TGTGCCAGCAGCTTAGTGGGGGCTGGGGCCAACGTCCTGACTTTC	CASSLVGAGANVLTF
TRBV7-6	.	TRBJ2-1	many	TGTGCCAGCAGCTTAACCTCTGCCGGGAATGAGCAGTTCTTC	CASSLTSAGNEQFF
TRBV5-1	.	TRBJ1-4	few	TGCGCCAGCAGCTGGGGGACCGGTAATGAAAAACTGTTTTTT	CASSWGTGNEKLFF
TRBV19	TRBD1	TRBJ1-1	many	TGTGCCAGTAGACGAGACAGGGAGGGGACTGAAGCTTTCTTT	CASRRDREGTEAFF
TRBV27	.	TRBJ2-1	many	TGTGCCAGCAGTTCATGGCCGCAGGGCAATGAGCAGTTCTTC	CASSSWPQGNEQFF
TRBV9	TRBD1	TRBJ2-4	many	TGTGCCAGCAGCGCACAGGGGAAGGCCAAAAACATTCAGTACTTC	CASSAQGKAKNIQYF
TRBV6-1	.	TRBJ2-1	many	TGTGCCAGCACCTGGGGGGGCCCCTCCTACAATGAGCAGTTCTTC	CASTWGGPSYNEQFF
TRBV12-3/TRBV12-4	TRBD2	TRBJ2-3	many	TGTGCCAGCACTTGGGCGGGGGGGAAAACAGATACGCAGTATTTT	CASTWAGGKTDTQYF
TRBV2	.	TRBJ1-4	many	TGTGCCAGCCTCCACGCCGGACTGACTAATGAAAAACTGTTTTTT	CASLHAGLTNEKLFF
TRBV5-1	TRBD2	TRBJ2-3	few	TGCGCCAGCACTGGGGGACTAGCGACCACAGATACGCAGTATTTT	CASTGGLATTDTQYF
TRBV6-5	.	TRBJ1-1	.	TGTGCCAGCAGTTACTCTCTAACCCGCTTTAGTGAAGCTTTCTTT	CASSYSLTRFSEAFF
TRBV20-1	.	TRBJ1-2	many	TGCAGTGCTAGAGCCCCCGGGCGAGAAGGATATGGCTACACCTTC	CSARAPGREGYGYTF
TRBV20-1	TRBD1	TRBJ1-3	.	TGCAGTGCTAGAGCCTACCGGGACAGGGGAAACACCATATATTTT	CSARAYRDRGNTIYF
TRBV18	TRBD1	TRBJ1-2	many	TGTGCCAGCTCACCTACAGGGGGAGAATGGGTCGGCTACACCTTC	CASSPTGGEWVGYTF
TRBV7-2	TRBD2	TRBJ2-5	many	TGTGCCAGCAGCTTAGATCAGGGAGGGCAAGAGACCCAGTACTTC	CASSLDQGGQETQYF
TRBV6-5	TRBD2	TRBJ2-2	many	TGTGCCTTAGGAGGACTAGCCGTTCCCGGGGAGCTGTTTTTT	CALGGLAVPGELFF
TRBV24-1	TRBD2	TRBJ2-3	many	TGTGCCACCAGTGACAGGACTAGACTATCAGATACGCAGTATTTT	CATSDRTRLSDTQYF
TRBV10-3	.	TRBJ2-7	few	TGTGCCATCAGCCACACAAGCCCCAGGGGACTTTCCTCCTACGAGCAGTACTTC	CAISHTSPRGLSSYEQYF
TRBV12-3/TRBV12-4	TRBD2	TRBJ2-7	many	TGTGCCAGCAGCCAGGGACTAGCGGGGGGCTACGAGCAGTACTTC	CASSQGLAGGYEQYF
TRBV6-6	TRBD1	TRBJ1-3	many	TGTGCCAGCAGTTCAGAGGACAGGCCGACCAGGTTT	CASSSEDRPTRF
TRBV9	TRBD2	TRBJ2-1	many	TGTGCCAGCAGCGTTGGGACTAGCGGGGGCCACAATGAGCAGTTCTTC	CASSVGTSGGHNEQFF
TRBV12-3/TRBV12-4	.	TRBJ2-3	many	TGTGCCAGCAGTCCCCAGGGGATAGGGACGCAGTATTTT	CASSPQGIGTQYF
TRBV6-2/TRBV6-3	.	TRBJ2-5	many	TGTGCCAGCAGTTACTCCCCTTGGGAGGGGGCAGGGGAGACCCAGTACTTC	CASSYSPWEGAGETQYF
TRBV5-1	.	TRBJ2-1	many	TGCGCCAGCAGCTTCGACTATGAGCAGTTCTTC	CASSFDYEQFF
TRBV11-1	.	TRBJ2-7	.	TGTGCCAGCAGCTTAGGTGGGATTTCCTACGAGCAGTACTTC	CASSLGGISYEQYF
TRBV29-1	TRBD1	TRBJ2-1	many	TGCAGCGTTGCGGGACAGGGGTTGGGCAATGAGCAGTTCTTC	CSVAGQGLGNEQFF
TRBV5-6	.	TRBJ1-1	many	TGTGCCAGCAGCTTAAGGGCCAGGGGAACTGAAGCTTTCTTT	CASSLRARGTEAFF